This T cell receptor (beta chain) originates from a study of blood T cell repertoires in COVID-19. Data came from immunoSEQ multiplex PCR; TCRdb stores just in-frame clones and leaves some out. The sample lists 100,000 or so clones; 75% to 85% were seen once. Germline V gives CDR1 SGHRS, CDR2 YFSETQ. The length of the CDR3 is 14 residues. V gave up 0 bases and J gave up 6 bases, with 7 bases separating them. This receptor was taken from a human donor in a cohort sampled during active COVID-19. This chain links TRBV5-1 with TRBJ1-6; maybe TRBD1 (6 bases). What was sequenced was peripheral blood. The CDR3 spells CASSLGTANSPLHF. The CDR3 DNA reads TGCGCCAGCAGCTTGGGGACAGCTAATTCACCCCTCCACTTT.